A single T cell receptor (beta chain) is shown here with its context. Its antigen specificity is not known. Base qualities are not recorded, but no much larger clone differs from it by a single base. These data belong to a study of blood T cell repertoires in COVID-19 (dated by TCRdb to 2019 to 2021). Regarding the study in general: The collaborator samples originated in the United States, Italy and Spain and spanned the acute and convalescent phases of COVID-19. The prospective study material was composed of cDNA or gDNA derived from T cells, B-cell-depleted T cells, or PBMCs. The dataset comprised deeply sampled blood TCRbeta repertoires from subjects exposed to, actively infected with, or recovered from COVID-19. The repertoires were released in a freely available public database meant as a resource for research on the immune response to SARS-CoV-2. Samples came from the ongoing ImmuneRACE study (first 160 participants) plus 1,254 subjects from 6 global collaborators. Sample metadata almost always included a de-identified subject ID, COVID-19 status, age in years and sex. Where HLA class I and class II types were available, the types were taken from metadata supplied by the sample provider, not from assay-based typing. Overall study outcomes, separate from this receptor: The amount of clinical and demographic metadata varied by source and participant and was provided uncurated.

The CDR3 spans 14 residues, from the cysteine through the phenylalanine. The kept DNA is CDR3 alone, 42 bases in frame from the first base. The germline V gene (reference sequence) provides CDR1 GTSNPN and CDR2 SVGIG. The germline ends are 14 bases apart after V is trimmed by 0 bases and J by 5 bases. TCRbeta CDR3 regions were amplified from genomic DNA using the immunoSEQ Assay, a bias-controlled multiplex PCR. Turning to the authors' computational methods: Nucleated cell counts per sample were estimated from amplification of reference gene primers within the assay. Sequence reads were collapsed and filtered to measure the absolute abundance of every unique TCRbeta CDR3 rearrangement. Productive Simpson clonality was computed per sample as the square root of Simpson's diversity index over productive rearrangements. As stored in TCRdb, this immuneACCESS dataset retains in-frame rearrangements with V and J assigned. A fraction of the clones does not appear; measured against another copy, unresolved V genes explain less than half of the discrepancy, and the remainder lacks a known reason. The D gene and trimming were derived from the DNA, and the V and J assignments and clone size from that table. Within this sample are over 250,000 clones, with around 86% of them counted one time only. The top ten clones comprise approximately 2.2% of the sample.

Collaborating institutions collected whole blood in K2EDTA tubes following their own protocols. For TCRbeta analysis, collaborators shipped samples in one of three forms: frozen whole blood, isolated PBMCs, or DNA extracted from either of those sample types. The sequence links TRBV30 to TRBJ2-7; TRBD1 could be the D gene, as 7 bases match. This TCR was recovered from a man aged 50 to 60 with acute or convalescent COVID-19. Source material: peripheral blood. The CDR3 region reads CAWSVDQGGNEQYF. The nucleotides read TGTGCCTGGAGTGTAGATCAGGGGGGCAACGAGCAGTACTTC.